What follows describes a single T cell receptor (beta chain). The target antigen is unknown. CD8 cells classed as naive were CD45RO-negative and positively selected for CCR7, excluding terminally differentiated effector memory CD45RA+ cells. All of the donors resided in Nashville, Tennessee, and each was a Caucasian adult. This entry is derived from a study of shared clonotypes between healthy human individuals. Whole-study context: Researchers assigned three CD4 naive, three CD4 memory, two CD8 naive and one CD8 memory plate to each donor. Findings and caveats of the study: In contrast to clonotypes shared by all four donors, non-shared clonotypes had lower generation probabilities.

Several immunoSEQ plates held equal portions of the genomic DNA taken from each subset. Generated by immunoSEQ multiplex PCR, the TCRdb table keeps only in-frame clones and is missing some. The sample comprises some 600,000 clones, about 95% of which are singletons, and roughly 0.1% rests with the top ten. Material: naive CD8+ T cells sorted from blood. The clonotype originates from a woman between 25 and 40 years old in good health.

The CDR3 nucleotides are TGTGCCAGCAGCCTGGGAGGGGGACAGGCGACGAACACCGGGGAGCTGTTTTTT. Encoded protein: CASSLGGGQATNTGELFF. This sequence joins TRBV7-6 and TRBJ2-2; tentatively, D is TRBD1 (8 bases). The length of the CDR3 is 18 residues. CDR1 and CDR2 (germline): SGHVS, FNYEAQ. V dropped 5 bases and J dropped 0 bases, with 19 bases sitting between them.